This TCR beta chain is from a study of blood T cell repertoires in COVID-19. Whole-study context: Specimens from acute and convalescent COVID-19 originated in the United States, Italy and Spain.

CDR1 is PRHDT and CDR2 is FYEKMQ in the germline V gene (reference sequence). V shed 4 bases, J shed 0 bases, and the junction held 13 bases outside the gene matches. The CDR3 sequence is 18 residues long. Some clones are missing from TCRdb's copy, which holds only in-frame ones; the method was immunoSEQ multiplex PCR. The table lists hundreds of thousands of clones, approximately 90% of them singletons. This TCR derives from a young woman with acute or convalescent COVID-19. Sample: peripheral blood. The chain uses TRBV13 and TRBJ2-3; 7 bases match TRBD2. Here the CDR3 DNA reads TGTGCCAGCAGCTCCCTGCGTCGGACTAGTGGGAGCACAGATACGCAGTATTTT. This codes for CASSSLRRTSGSTDTQYF.